A selection of T cell receptor beta chains follows, all from one sample in a study of vaccination and CD4 T cells after COVID-19. TCRdb reprocessed the PCR reads via MiXCR and lists one record per CDR3 protein. The data contain about 20,000 distinct CDR3 sequences, nearly 60% of them singletons. Which antigens these TCRs recognize remains unknown. The sample in question was CD4+ T cells from blood, cultured in vitro, obtained before SARS-CoV-2 vaccination. The receptors derive from a human donor who had recovered from COVID-19. The CDR3 runs from the conserved cysteine through the conserved F or W. The order of the fields is clone size, J gene, V gene, D gene, CDR3 DNA, CDR3 protein. D genes are given only for firm matches. Only some rows state a clone size, as once, few, many or a class for expanded clones.

.	TRBJ1-5	TRBV2	.	TGTGCCAGCAGTGAGCCCAATCAGCCCCAGCATTTT	CASSEPNQPQHF
.	TRBJ2-3	TRBV7-8	TRBD1	TGTGCCAGCAGCTGGGACAGGGGGTCAGATACGCAGTATTTT	CASSWDRGSDTQYF
.	TRBJ2-2	TRBV7-2	.	TGTGCCAGCAGCTTACTCCCAGTACTTGGCGCCGGGGAGCTGTTTTTT	CASSLLPVLGAGELFF
.	TRBJ2-7	TRBV20-1	TRBD2	TGCAGTGCCTACGATCTAGCGGGAGTAAACGAGCAGTACTTC	CSAYDLAGVNEQYF
.	TRBJ1-2	TRBV2	.	TGTGCCTCATTTTCCGACGAAGACCGCCGTCGGGGCTACACCTTC	CASFSDEDRRRGYTF
.	TRBJ2-3	TRBV20-1	.	TGCAGTGCTAAGATCGGTCGGGACTCCGCCACAGATACGCAGTATTTT	CSAKIGRDSATDTQYF
.	TRBJ1-5	TRBV19	TRBD1	TGTGCCAGTGCCGGGACAGGGGGCGTTCAGCCCCAGCATTTT	CASAGTGGVQPQHF
few	TRBJ2-2	TRBV20-1	TRBD1	TGCAGTGCTACCCCCGGGACAGGGTTCGCCGGGGAGCTGTTTTTT	CSATPGTGFAGELFF
once	TRBJ2-3	TRBV10-3	TRBD2	TGTGCCATCAGTGATCGAGTGGGTCTAGCGGAAGATACGCAGTATTTT	CAISDRVGLAEDTQYF
.	TRBJ2-5	TRBV6-5	TRBD1	TGTACCAGCAGTTACGTCCGGGACAGCCTGACCCAGTACTTC	CTSSYVRDSLTQYF
.	TRBJ2-7	TRBV27	TRBD2	TGTGCCAGCAGTTTAGCGGGAGACTCCTACGAGCAGTACTTC	CASSLAGDSYEQYF
.	TRBJ2-3	TRBV27	.	TGTGCCAGCAGTTTCCTTGCGGGAATCACAGATACGCAGTATTTT	CASSFLAGITDTQYF
.	TRBJ2-5	TRBV20-1	.	TGCAGTGCTATTCCCCCCTTACAGTACCAAGAGACCCAGTACTTC	CSAIPPLQYQETQYF
.	TRBJ2-2	TRBV27	TRBD2	TGTGCCAGCAGTTTCCTCTCGGGCTTAGCGGGGCATACCGGGGAGCTGTTTTTT	CASSFLSGLAGHTGELFF
.	TRBJ2-1	TRBV5-4	TRBD2	TGTGCCAGCAGCTTGCCCCGACTAGCGGGGACCAATGAGCAGTTCTTC	CASSLPRLAGTNEQFF
.	TRBJ2-1	TRBV20-1	.	TGCAGTGCTAGGCTTCCTGGGCTATCGGGGGTTAATGAGCAGTTCTTC	CSARLPGLSGVNEQFF
.	TRBJ2-3	TRBV11-3	.	TGTGCCAGCAGCTTAGGAGACACAGATACGCAGTATTTT	CASSLGDTDTQYF
few	TRBJ1-2	TRBV7-9	.	TGTGCCAGCAGCTTAGCCCAGGGAAGGAGTGCTGGCTACACCTTC	CASSLAQGRSAGYTF
.	TRBJ2-1	TRBV18	.	TGTGCCAGCTCACCACGTCCTGCCAATGAGCAGTTCTTC	CASSPRPANEQFF
.	TRBJ2-3	TRBV20-1	.	TGCAGTGCTCCCGTCGTGCGGGTTGGCACAGATACGCAGTATTTT	CSAPVVRVGTDTQYF
few	TRBJ2-5	TRBV6-1	TRBD1	TGTGCCAGCAGTACAGGGGCGAGGGAGACCCAGTACTTC	CASSTGARETQYF
.	TRBJ1-1	TRBV11-2	.	TGTGCCAGCAGCTTAGTTATTCAGGGTGAAGCTTTCTTT	CASSLVIQGEAFF
.	TRBJ2-5	TRBV6-2/TRBV6-3	TRBD2	TGTGCCAGCAGTTACACTAGCGGGACAAAGACCCAGTACTTC	CASSYTSGTKTQYF
.	TRBJ1-1	TRBV7-3	.	TGTGCCAGCAGCTTACACCAGGGAAACACTGAAGCTTTCTTT	CASSLHQGNTEAFF
few	TRBJ1-1	TRBV12-3/TRBV12-4	.	TGTGCCAGCAGTTCCGGGGGAACTGAAGCTTTCTTT	CASSSGGTEAFF
.	TRBJ2-4	TRBV6-2/TRBV6-3	.	TGTGCCAGCAGTTATAGCAGGGGAGGGGGGAACATTCAGTACTTC	CASSYSRGGGNIQYF
.	TRBJ1-2	TRBV18	.	TGTGCCAGCTCGGGCGGACTGTCGGGCTATGGCTACACCTTC	CASSGGLSGYGYTF
.	TRBJ2-1	TRBV9	TRBD2	TGTGCCAGCAGCGACAACAGGGAGGCTAGCGGGAGGATCTCCTACAATGAGCAGTTCTTC	CASSDNREASGRISYNEQFF
.	TRBJ1-2	TRBV5-4	TRBD1	TGTGCCAGCAGCTTGGCCAGGACAGGGGATAACTATGGCTACACCTTC	CASSLARTGDNYGYTF
.	TRBJ1-5	TRBV7-8	TRBD1	TGTGCCAGCAGCCTTAGCGGACAGGTGGGACAGCCCCAGCATTTT	CASSLSGQVGQPQHF
.	TRBJ1-5	TRBV6-2/TRBV6-3	TRBD1	TGTGCCAGCAGTTACACCCTTAACAGCAGGGGGCAGCGTCAGCCCCAGCATTTT	CASSYTLNSRGQRQPQHF
.	TRBJ2-7	TRBV15	TRBD1	TGTGCCACCAGCAACCGGGACAGGGGCTACGAGCAGTACTTC	CATSNRDRGYEQYF
.	TRBJ2-7	TRBV27	.	TGTGCCAGCAGTTTACGAGGGACCCCCTACGAGCAGTACTTC	CASSLRGTPYEQYF
.	TRBJ2-3	TRBV28	.	TGTGCCAGCAGTTTAGGATTAGATACGCAGTATTTT	CASSLGLDTQYF
.	TRBJ1-2	TRBV27	.	TGTGCCAGCCGATATTTGCTTAAGGACGGCTATGGCTACACCTTC	CASRYLLKDGYGYTF
few	TRBJ2-3	TRBV6-1	TRBD2	TGTGCCAGCAGACTGATTACTAGCGGTTACCAAGATACGCAGTATTTT	CASRLITSGYQDTQYF
.	TRBJ1-6	TRBV18	TRBD1	TGTGCCAGCTCACCAACGGGACAGGGGAATTCACCCCTCCACTTT	CASSPTGQGNSPLHF
few	TRBJ2-1	TRBV12-3/TRBV12-4	.	TGTGCCAGCACTCCCAGCTCCTACAATGAGCAGTTCTTC	CASTPSSYNEQFF
few	TRBJ2-1	TRBV20-1	.	TGCAGTGCCCTCTACAGCTCCTACAATGAGCAGTTCTTC	CSALYSSYNEQFF
.	TRBJ2-2	TRBV19	TRBD2	TGTGCCACGCGGCTAGCGGTACCCACCGGGGAGCTGTTTTTT	CATRLAVPTGELFF
.	TRBJ2-7	TRBV20-1	.	TGCAGTGCCGCCGACTCCTACGAGCAGTACTTC	CSAADSYEQYF
.	TRBJ2-5	TRBV15	.	TGTGCCACCAGCAGAATCGGAGTGAACCAGTACTTC	CATSRIGVNQYF
few	TRBJ1-2	TRBV20-1	TRBD1	TGCAGTGCTAGGGAAAAGGACAGGAGATTTTATGGCTACACCTTC	CSAREKDRRFYGYTF
.	TRBJ2-7	TRBV6-1	TRBD1	TGTGCCAGCAGTGAAAGGGGACAGGTAAGATCCTACGAGCAGTACTTC	CASSERGQVRSYEQYF
.	TRBJ2-7	TRBV28	.	TGTGCCAGCAGACCCGACAGGAACTACGAGCAGTACTTC	CASRPDRNYEQYF
few	TRBJ1-5	TRBV27	TRBD1	TGTGCCAGCAGCTCACTTCCCGGGACAGGGAATCAGCCCCAGCATTTT	CASSSLPGTGNQPQHF